One and the same sample provided the 20 T cell receptor beta chains below, sequenced in a study of blood T cell repertoires in COVID-19. Clones were read by immunoSEQ multiplex PCR, and TCRdb kept only the in-frame ones, dropping some. The sample shows 400,000 or so clones, around 87% of them seen only once. The sample comprised PBMCs or T cells enriched from blood (not recorded which). Every receptor here comes from a middle-aged man in a cohort exposed to, infected with or recovered from COVID-19 (not recorded which).

The rearrangement links TRBV7-6 to TRBJ2-1; 9 bases are shared with TRBD1. Germline V gene lookup returns CDR1 SGHVS and CDR2 FNYEAQ. With V trimmed by 1 base and J by 6 bases, 10 bases remained unmatched. This CDR3 is built from 17 residues. CDR3 amino acids: CASSLGVGTGIVNEQFF. CDR3 sequence (DNA): TGTGCCAGCAGCTTAGGAGTCGGGACAGGGATAGTCAATGAGCAGTTCTTC. The variable domain in full, completed from reference TRBV7-6 and TRBJ2-1, reads GAGVSQSPRYKVTKRGQDVALRCDPISGHVSLYWYRQALGQGPEFLTYFNYEAQQDKSGLPNDRFSAERPEGSISTLTIQRTEQRDSAMYRCASSLGVGTGIVNEQFFGPGTRLTVL.

The chain joins TRBV28 to TRBJ1-5; maybe TRBD1 (5 bases). Germline lookup yields CDR1 MDHEN and CDR2 SYDVKM. The length of the CDR3 is 15 residues. The V gene lost 5 bases and the J gene lost 3 bases, with 14 bases spanning the gap. CDR3 region: CASSTRQLSNQPQHF. The CDR3 bases are TGTGCCAGCAGTACACGACAGCTTTCCAATCAGCCCCAGCATTTT.

V is TRBV10-3 and J is TRBJ2-7, with 9 bases lining up with TRBD2. The CDR3 loop spans 13 amino acids. Germline values: CDR1 ENHRY, CDR2 SYGVKD. With 10 bases clipped from V and 1 base from J, the junction kept 5 bases outside the gene matches. The CDR3 loop reads CATTSGPSYEQYF. As DNA, the CDR3 is TGTGCCACCACTAGCGGGCCATCCTACGAGCAGTACTTC.

CDR3 amino acids: CASLQGAKYTEAFF. The CDR3 coding sequence is TGTGCCAGTCTACAGGGGGCTAAGTACACTGAAGCTTTCTTT. The chain is built from TRBV28 and TRBJ1-1, with TRBD1 identical over 9 bases. This CDR3 comprises 14 residues. Germline V lookup: CDR1 MDHEN, CDR2 SYDVKM. V lost 9 bases, J lost 3 bases, and 8 bases stayed unmatched.

The chain has TRBV5-5 and TRBJ1-1, with a weak D call TRBD1 (6 bases). The CDR3 is made up of 13 amino acids. Germline assignment: CDR1 SGHKS and CDR2 YYEKEE (reference sequence). Trimming took 0 bases from V and 11 from J, leaving 14 bases between them. The CDR3, as DNA: TGTGCCAGCAGCTTGGTTGACAGGCCGTTGGCTTTCTTT. This encodes CASSLVDRPLAFF.

The J gene is TRBJ2-7, the V gene TRBV25-1; possible D gene TRBD1, 5 bases. CDR1 and CDR2 from the germline V gene are MGHDK and SYGVNS. This CDR3 contains 12 residues. V lost 3 bases to trimming and J lost 4 bases, with 7 bases between them. CDR3 region: CASSDQGYEQYF. CDR3 in DNA: TGTGCCAGCAGTGATCAGGGTTACGAGCAGTACTTC.

V usage is TRBV6-5 and J usage is TRBJ2-5; TRBD2 is a possible D gene (6 bases). The CDR3 length is 11 residues. The V end lost 5 bases, the J end lost 5 bases, and 6 bases lay between the germline ends. Germline loops: CDR1 MNHEY, CDR2 SVGAGI. The CDR3 DNA sequence: TGTGCCAGCAGTAGCGGGGAGACCCAGTACTTC. Its protein product is CASSSGETQYF.

The chain uses TRBV20-1 and TRBJ1-2; the D is unclear. The germline CDR1 and CDR2 sequences are DFQATT and SNEGSKA (reference sequence). This CDR3 comprises 11 residues. Trimming pared 3 bases from V and 8 bases from J, leaving 10 bases between. The CDR3, as DNA: TGCAGTGCTAGGGCTGGCTCCGGCTACACCTTC. It is translated as CSARAGSGYTF.

This clone was picked up a small number of times. This sample also contains other DNA sequences that code for the same CDR3. This chain joins TRBV27 and TRBJ1-1, with no clear D. This CDR3 is 13 amino acids long. The V end lost 4 bases, the J end lost 1 base, and 7 bases lay between the germline ends. The germline CDR1 and CDR2 sequences are MNHEY and SMNVEV (reference sequence). The CDR3 coding sequence is TGTGCCAGCAGTTACCGGGAGAACACTGAAGCTTTCTTT. It encodes CASSYRENTEAFF.

This clone was detected only once. V is TRBV19 and J is TRBJ2-7; 9 nucleotides line up with TRBD1. With 7 bases clipped from V and 5 bases from J, the junction kept 6 bases outside the gene matches. The CDR3 loop spans 13 amino acids. Germline V gene sequence: CDR1 LNHDA, CDR2 SQIVND (reference sequence). For the CDR3, the DNA is TGTGCCAGTACGGCGGGGGACAGGGACGAGCAGTACTTC. Protein: CASTAGDRDEQYF.

The V gene is TRBV5-6, the J gene TRBJ1-2, with 7 bases fitting TRBD1. This CDR3 spans 15 amino acids. V lost 4 bases to trimming and J lost 8 bases; unmatched junction nucleotides: 14. CDR1 SGHDT and CDR2 YYEEEE come from the germline V gene. CDR3 loop: CASSGSRQGRGGYTF. The CDR3 DNA sequence: TGTGCCAGCAGCGGCTCCAGACAGGGACGTGGAGGCTACACCTTC. Full variable domain (remainder filled in from reference TRBV5-6 and TRBJ1-2): DAGVTQSPTHLIKTRGQQVTLRCSPKSGHDTVSWYQQALGQGPQFIFQYYEEEERQRGNFPDRFSGHQFPNYSSELNVNALLLGDSALYLCASSGSRQGRGGYTFGSGTRLTVV.

This chain links TRBV3-1 (or the pseudogene TRBV3-2) with TRBJ2-2; TRBD2 might be the D (5 bases). Trimming left V 5 bases short and J 6 bases short, with 10 bases between. Germline lookup yields CDR1 LGHDT and CDR2 YNNKEL (reference sequence). The CDR3 contains 13 residues. CDR3 residues: CASSAGVAGELFF. CDR3 coding DNA: TGTGCCAGCAGCGCCGGGGTGGCCGGGGAGCTGTTTTTT.

The chain's CDR3 is CSASRLKARGSNQPQHF. CDR3 DNA: TGCAGTGCTAGTCGGCTAAAGGCTCGGGGTAGCAATCAGCCCCAGCATTTT. This chain links TRBV20-1 with TRBJ1-5; no clear D gene. The V end was cut by 3 bases, the J end by 0 bases, with 18 bases between. The CDR3 is 17 amino acids. Germline V lookup: CDR1 DFQATT, CDR2 SNEGSKA (reference sequence).

V gene TRBV5-1 combines with J gene TRBJ2-7; TRBD2 aligns across 11 bases. After removal of 4 bases from V and 2 bases from J, the junction contained 5 bases not matched to a gene. The CDR3 contains 15 residues. CDR1 and CDR2 from the germline V gene are SGHRS and YFSETQ. CDR3 sequence: CASSTGLAETYEQYF. The CDR3 DNA is TGCGCCAGCAGCACGGGACTAGCGGAGACCTACGAGCAGTACTTC.

The chain recombines TRBV19 with TRBJ2-7, with D perhaps matching TRBD1 (5 bases). V was cut by 9 bases and J by 0 bases, with 12 bases left in between. Germline V gene sequence: CDR1 LNHDA, CDR2 SQIVND (reference sequence). The CDR3 sequence is 13 residues long. The CDR3 region is CASNAGPSYEQYF. Written as DNA, the CDR3 is TGTGCCAGCAACGCAGGGCCCTCCTACGAGCAGTACTTC.

The gene calls are TRBV5-1 and TRBJ1-2, with a tentative D call TRBD1 (5 bases). CDR3 size: 15 residues. CDR1 and CDR2 (germline): SGHRS, YFSETQ. The V gene lost 1 base and the J gene lost 1 base, with 11 bases spanning the gap. This chain's CDR3 is CASSLTGGNNYGYTF. The CDR3 coding sequence is TGCGCCAGCAGCTTGACCGGGGGTAATAACTATGGCTACACCTTC.

The V call is TRBV28, the J call TRBJ1-4; TRBD1 is a possible D gene (5 bases). Germline V lookup: CDR1 MDHEN, CDR2 SYDVKM. This CDR3 is built from 16 residues. V lost 5 bases and J 0 bases, leaving 13 bases between the germline ends. This chain's CDR3 is CASSTTGSATNEKLFF. The CDR3 DNA sequence: TGTGCCAGCAGTACTACAGGTTCTGCAACTAATGAAAAACTGTTTTTT.

Concerning this clone: Different DNA sequences within this sample yield the same CDR3. This chain uses TRBV27 with TRBJ1-5, with D unclear. Looked up from germline, CDR1 is MNHEY and CDR2 is SMNVEV (reference sequence). There are 14 residues in the CDR3. V was clipped by 0 bases and J by 0 bases, with 3 bases between them. The CDR3: CASSLSYSNQPQHF. The CDR3 nucleotides read TGTGCCAGCAGTTTATCCTATAGCAATCAGCCCCAGCATTTT.

The J gene is TRBJ1-1, the V gene TRBV5-1; D may be TRBD1 (6 bases). The CDR3 covers 16 residues. V lost 2 bases, J lost 0 bases, and 14 bases lay in between. CDR1 SGHRS and CDR2 YFSETQ come from the germline V gene. CDR3 sequence (DNA): TGCGCCAGCAGCTTTTTCGACAGGACGATGAACACTGAAGCTTTCTTT. Translation gives CASSFFDRTMNTEAFF.

The chain employs TRBV6-5 and TRBJ2-2; D not resolved. CDR3 size: 12 residues. The V and J ends lost 8 bases and 7 bases respectively, with 11 bases between them. Germline CDR1 and CDR2: MNHEY and SVGAGI. The CDR3 here is CASRELVGELFF. The CDR3 coding sequence is TGTGCCAGCCGCGAGTTGGTCGGGGAGCTGTTTTTT.